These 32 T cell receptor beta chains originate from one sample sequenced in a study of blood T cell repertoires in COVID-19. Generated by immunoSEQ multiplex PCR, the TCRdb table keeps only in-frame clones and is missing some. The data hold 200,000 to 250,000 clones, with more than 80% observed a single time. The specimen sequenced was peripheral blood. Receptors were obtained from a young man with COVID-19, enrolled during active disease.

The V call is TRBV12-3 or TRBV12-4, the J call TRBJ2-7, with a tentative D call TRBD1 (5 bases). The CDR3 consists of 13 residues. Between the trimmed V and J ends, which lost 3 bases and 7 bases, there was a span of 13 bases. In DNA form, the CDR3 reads TGTGCCAGCAGTTTCAAGGGGTTCGGGGAGCAGTACTTC. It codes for CASSFKGFGEQYF.

CDR3: CASSLLGGSYNEQFF. The CDR3 DNA is TGTGCCAGCAGCTTGTTGGGGGGTTCCTACAATGAGCAGTTCTTC. V gene TRBV5-4 combines with J gene TRBJ2-1, with D tentatively TRBD2 (6 bases). The CDR3 is 15 residues long. The V end was cut by 1 base, the J end by 1 base, with 9 bases between. Germline values: CDR1 SGHNT, CDR2 YYREEE (reference sequence).

The CDR3 here is CSASSGTSGTYEQYF. DNA of the CDR3: TGCAGTGCTAGTTCAGGGACTAGCGGCACCTACGAGCAGTACTTC. The chain recombines TRBV20-1 with TRBJ2-7, with TRBD2 identical over 11 bases. CDR3 length equals 15 residues. The V gene end was trimmed by 3 bases and the J gene end by 2 bases; junction bases not matched to a gene: 6. The germline V gene encodes CDR1 DFQATT and CDR2 SNEGSKA (reference sequence).

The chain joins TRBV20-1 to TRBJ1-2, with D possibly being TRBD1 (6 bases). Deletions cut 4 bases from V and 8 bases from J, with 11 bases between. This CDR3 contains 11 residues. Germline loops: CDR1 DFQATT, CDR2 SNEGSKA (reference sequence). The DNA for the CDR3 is TGCAGTGCTACCACAGGGACGGGCTACACCTTC. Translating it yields CSATTGTGYTF.

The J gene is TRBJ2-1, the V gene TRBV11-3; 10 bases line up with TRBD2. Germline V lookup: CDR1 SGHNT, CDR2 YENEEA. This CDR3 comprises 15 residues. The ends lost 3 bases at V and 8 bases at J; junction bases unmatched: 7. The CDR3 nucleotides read TGTGCCAGCAGCTTCAAGCGGGGGGGAGGTTATGAGCAGTTCTTC. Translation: CASSFKRGGGYEQFF.

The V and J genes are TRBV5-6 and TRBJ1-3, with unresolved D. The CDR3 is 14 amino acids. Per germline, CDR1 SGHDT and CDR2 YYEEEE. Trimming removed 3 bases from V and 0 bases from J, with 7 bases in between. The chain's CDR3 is CASSSSSSGNTIYF. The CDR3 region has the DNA TGTGCCAGCAGCTCCTCTAGCTCTGGAAACACCATATATTTT.

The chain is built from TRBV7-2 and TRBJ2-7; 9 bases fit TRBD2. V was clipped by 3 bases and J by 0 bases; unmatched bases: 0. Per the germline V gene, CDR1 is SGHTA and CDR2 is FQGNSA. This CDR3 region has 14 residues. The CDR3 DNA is TGTGCCAGCAGCTTTAGCGGGAGCTCCTACGAGCAGTACTTC. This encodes CASSFSGSSYEQYF.

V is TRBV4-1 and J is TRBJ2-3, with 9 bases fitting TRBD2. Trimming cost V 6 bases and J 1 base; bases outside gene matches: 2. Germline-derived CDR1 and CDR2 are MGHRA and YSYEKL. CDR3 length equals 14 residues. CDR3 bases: TGCGCCAGCAGGCAGCGGGAGGGCACAGATACGCAGTATTTT. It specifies CASRQREGTDTQYF.

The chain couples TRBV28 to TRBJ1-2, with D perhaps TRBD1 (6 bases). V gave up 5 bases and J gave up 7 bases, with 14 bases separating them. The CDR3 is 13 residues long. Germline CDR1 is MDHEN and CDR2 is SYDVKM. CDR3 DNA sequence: TGTGCCAGCAGTCCCCTACAGGGATCTGGCTACACCTTC. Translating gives CASSPLQGSGYTF.

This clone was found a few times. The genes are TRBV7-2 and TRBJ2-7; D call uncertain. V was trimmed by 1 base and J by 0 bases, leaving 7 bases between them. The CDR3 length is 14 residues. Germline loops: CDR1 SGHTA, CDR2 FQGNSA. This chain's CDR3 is CASSLDFSSYEQYF. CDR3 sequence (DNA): TGTGCCAGCAGCTTAGACTTTAGCTCCTACGAGCAGTACTTC.

The CDR3 is CASSDRYPGTGNYGYTF. In DNA, the CDR3 is TGTGCCAGCAGTGATAGGTACCCAGGGACAGGAAACTATGGCTACACCTTC. The chain couples TRBV6-2 or TRBV6-3 to TRBJ1-2; 8 bases are shared with TRBD1. Germline CDR1 is MNHEY and CDR2 is SVGEGT. The CDR3 consists of 17 residues. Trimming removed 5 bases from V and 2 bases from J; junction bases left unmatched: 13.

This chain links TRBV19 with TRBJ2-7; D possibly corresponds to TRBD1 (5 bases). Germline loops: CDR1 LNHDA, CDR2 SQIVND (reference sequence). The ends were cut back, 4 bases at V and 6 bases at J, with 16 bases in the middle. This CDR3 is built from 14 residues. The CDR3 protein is CASSNPDTGPEQYF. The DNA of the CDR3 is TGTGCCAGTAGTAACCCGGACACAGGACCCGAGCAGTACTTC.

The CDR3 region has the DNA TGTGCCTGGAGTTCCAGGGCTGGCTACACCTTC. Residues: CAWSSRAGYTF. The genes are TRBV30 and TRBJ1-2; a weak D match, TRBD1 (5 bases). Germline loops: CDR1 GTSNPN, CDR2 SVGIG (reference sequence). The CDR3 sequence is 11 residues long. The V end was cut by 2 bases, the J end by 7 bases, with 8 bases between.

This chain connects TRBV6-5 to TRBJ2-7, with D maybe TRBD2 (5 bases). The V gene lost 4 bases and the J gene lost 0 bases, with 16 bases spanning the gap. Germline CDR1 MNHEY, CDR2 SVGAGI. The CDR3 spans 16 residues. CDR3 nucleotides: TGTGCCAGCAGTTCCCCCGGCTCTGGAGGCTCCTACGAGCAGTACTTC. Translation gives CASSSPGSGGSYEQYF.

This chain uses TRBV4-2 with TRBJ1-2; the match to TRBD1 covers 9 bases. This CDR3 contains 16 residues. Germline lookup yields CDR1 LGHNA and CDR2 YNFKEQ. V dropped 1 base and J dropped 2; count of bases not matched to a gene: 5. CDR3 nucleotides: TGTGCCAGCAGCCAAGTACAGGGGGCGTTCAACTATGGCTACACCTTC. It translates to CASSQVQGAFNYGYTF.

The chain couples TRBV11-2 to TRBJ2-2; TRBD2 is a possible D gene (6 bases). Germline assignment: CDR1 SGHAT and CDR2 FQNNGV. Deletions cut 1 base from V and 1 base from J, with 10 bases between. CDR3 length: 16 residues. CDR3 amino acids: CASSLVPGENTGELFF. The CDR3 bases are TGTGCCAGCAGCTTAGTCCCGGGGGAGAACACCGGGGAGCTGTTTTTT.

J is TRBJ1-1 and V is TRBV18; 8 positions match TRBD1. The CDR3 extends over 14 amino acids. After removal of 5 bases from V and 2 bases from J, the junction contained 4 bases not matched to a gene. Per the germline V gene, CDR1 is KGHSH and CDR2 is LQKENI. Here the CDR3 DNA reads TGTGCCAGCTCATCGGGACAGGTTAACACTGAAGCTTTCTTT. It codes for CASSSGQVNTEAFF.

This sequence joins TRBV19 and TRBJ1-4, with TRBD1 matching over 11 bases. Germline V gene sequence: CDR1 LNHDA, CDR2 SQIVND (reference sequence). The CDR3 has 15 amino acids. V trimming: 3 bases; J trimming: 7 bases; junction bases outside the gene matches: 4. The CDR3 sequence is CASSITGTGGEKLFF. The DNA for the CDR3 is TGTGCCAGTAGTATTACCGGGACAGGGGGTGAAAAACTGTTTTTT.

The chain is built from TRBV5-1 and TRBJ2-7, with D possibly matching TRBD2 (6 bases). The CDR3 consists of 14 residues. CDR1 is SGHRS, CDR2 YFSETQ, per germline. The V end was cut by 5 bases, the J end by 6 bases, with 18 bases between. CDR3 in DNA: TGCGCCAGCAGTCGATGGGGACTCTTCACCGAGCAGTACTTC. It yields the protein CASSRWGLFTEQYF.

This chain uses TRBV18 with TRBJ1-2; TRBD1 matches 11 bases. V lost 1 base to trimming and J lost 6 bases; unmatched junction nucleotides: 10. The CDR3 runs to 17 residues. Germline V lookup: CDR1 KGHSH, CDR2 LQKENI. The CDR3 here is CASSPLGTGGIFDGYTF. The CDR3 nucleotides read TGTGCCAGCTCACCACTGGGGACAGGGGGTATATTTGATGGCTACACCTTC.

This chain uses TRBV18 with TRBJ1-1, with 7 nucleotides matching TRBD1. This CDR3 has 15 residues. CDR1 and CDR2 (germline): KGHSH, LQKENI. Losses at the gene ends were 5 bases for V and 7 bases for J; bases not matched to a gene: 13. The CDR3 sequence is CASSTTLTGSGEAFF. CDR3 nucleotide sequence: TGTGCCAGCTCAACAACCTTGACAGGGTCGGGTGAAGCTTTCTTT. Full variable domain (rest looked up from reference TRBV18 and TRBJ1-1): NAGVMQNPRHLVRRRGQEARLRCSPMKGHSHVYWYRQLPEEGLKFMVYLQKENIIDESGMPKERFSAEFPKEGPSILRIQQVVRGDSAAYFCASSTTLTGSGEAFFGQGTRLTVV.

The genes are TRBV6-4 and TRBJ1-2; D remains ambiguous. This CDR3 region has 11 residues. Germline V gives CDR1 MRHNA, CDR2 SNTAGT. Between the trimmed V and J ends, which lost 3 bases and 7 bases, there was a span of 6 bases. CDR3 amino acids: CASSDWSGYTF. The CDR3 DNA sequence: TGTGCCAGCAGTGATTGGAGTGGCTACACCTTC.

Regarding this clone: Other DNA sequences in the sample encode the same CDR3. The CDR3 region is CASSLGQWNTEAFF. DNA of the CDR3: TGTGCCAGCAGCTTAGGACAATGGAACACTGAAGCTTTCTTT. J is TRBJ1-1 and V is TRBV7-2, with D unclear. CDR1 is SGHTA, CDR2 FQGNSA, per germline. This CDR3 contains 14 residues. Between the trimmed V and J ends, which lost 1 base and 1 base, there was a span of 7 bases.

CDR3 coding DNA: TGTGCCATCCAGGCGGCAGGGGATGAAAAACTGTTTTTT. This encodes CAIQAAGDEKLFF. This chain joins TRBV10-3 and TRBJ1-4; D may be TRBD1 (6 bases). CDR3 length: 13 amino acids. V was cut by 8 bases and J by 6 bases, with 13 bases left in between. Germline V CDR1 and CDR2: ENHRY, SYGVKD.

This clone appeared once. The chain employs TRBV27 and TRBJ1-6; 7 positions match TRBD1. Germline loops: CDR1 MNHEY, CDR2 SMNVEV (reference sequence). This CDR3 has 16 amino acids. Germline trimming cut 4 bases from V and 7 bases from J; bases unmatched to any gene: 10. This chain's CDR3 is CASSSGRGSGNSPLHF. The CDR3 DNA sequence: TGTGCCAGCAGTTCTGGCAGGGGGTCAGGGAATTCACCCCTCCACTTT.

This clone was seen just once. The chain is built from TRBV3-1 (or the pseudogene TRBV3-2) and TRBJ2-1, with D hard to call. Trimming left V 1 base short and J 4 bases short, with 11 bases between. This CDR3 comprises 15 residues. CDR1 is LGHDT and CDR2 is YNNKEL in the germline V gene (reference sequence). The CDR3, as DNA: TGTGCCAGCAGCCAAGGTCACTCAACTTACAATGAGCAGTTCTTC. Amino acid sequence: CASSQGHSTYNEQFF.

DNA for the CDR3: TGTGCCAGTAGTATAGCCGACACCTCCTACGAGCAGTACTTC. This gives the protein CASSIADTSYEQYF. V is TRBV19 and J is TRBJ2-7; D remains ambiguous. The CDR3 length is 14 residues. Germline CDR1 LNHDA, CDR2 SQIVND (reference sequence). With 1 base removed from V and 0 bases from J, the gap between germline ends came to 7 bases.

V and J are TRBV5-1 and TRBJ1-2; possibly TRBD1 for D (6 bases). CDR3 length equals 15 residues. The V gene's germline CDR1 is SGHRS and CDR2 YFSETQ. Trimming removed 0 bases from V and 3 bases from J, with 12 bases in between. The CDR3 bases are TGCGCCAGCAGCTTGGAACAGGGCAATTACTATGGCTACACCTTC. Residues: CASSLEQGNYYGYTF.

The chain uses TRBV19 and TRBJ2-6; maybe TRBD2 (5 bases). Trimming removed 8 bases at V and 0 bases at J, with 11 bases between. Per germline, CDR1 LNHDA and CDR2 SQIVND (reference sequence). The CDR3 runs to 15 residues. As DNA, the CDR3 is TGTGCCAGTCTTGACTACAGCTCTGGGGCCAACGTCCTGACTTTC. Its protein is CASLDYSSGANVLTF.

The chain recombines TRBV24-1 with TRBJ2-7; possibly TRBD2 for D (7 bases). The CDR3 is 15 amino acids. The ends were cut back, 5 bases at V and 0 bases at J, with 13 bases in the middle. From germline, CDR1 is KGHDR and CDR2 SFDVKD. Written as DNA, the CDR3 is TGTGCCACCAGTGGGCGGGGGCCCCACTCCTACGAGCAGTACTTC. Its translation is CATSGRGPHSYEQYF.

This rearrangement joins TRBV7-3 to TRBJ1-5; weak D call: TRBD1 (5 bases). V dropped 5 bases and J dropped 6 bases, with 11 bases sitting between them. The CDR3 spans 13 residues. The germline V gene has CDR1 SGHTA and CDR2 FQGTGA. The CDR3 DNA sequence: TGTGCCAGCAGCCTAGCGGGGGGTCAGCCCCAGCATTTT. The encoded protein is CASSLAGGQPQHF.

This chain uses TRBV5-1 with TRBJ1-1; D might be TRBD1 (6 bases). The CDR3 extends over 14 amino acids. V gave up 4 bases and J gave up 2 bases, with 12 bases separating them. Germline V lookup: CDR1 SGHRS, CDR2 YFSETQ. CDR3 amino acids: CASSLKQGNTEAFF. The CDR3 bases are TGCGCCAGCAGCCTTAAACAGGGAAACACTGAAGCTTTCTTT. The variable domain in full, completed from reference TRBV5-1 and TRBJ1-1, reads KAGVTQTPRYLIKTRGQQVTLSCSPISGHRSVSWYQQTPGQGLQFLFEYFSETQRNKGNFPGRFSGRQFSNSRSEMNVSTLELGDSALYLCASSLKQGNTEAFFGQGTRLTVV.